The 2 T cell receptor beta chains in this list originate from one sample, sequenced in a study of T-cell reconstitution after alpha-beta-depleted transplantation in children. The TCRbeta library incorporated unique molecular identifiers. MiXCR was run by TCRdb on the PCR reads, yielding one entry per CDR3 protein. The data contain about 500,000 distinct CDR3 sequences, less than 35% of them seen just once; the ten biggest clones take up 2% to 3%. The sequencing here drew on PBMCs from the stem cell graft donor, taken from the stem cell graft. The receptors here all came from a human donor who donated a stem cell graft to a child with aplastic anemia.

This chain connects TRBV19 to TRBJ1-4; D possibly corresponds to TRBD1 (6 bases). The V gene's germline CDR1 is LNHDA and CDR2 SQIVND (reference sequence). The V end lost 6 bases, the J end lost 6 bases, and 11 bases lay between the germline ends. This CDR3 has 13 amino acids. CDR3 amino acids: CASSNNRDEKLFF. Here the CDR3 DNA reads TGTGCCAGTAGCAACAACAGGGATGAAAAACTGTTTTTT.

The CDR3 protein is CASSYGTGWTEAFF. The CDR3 nucleotides read TGTGCCAGCAGTTACGGGACAGGGTGGACTGAAGCTTTCTTT. This sequence joins TRBV6-5 and TRBJ1-1; TRBD1 matches 9 bases. With V trimmed by 2 bases and J by 5 bases, 3 bases remained unmatched. Germline CDR1 MNHEY, CDR2 SVGAGI. The CDR3 loop spans 14 amino acids.